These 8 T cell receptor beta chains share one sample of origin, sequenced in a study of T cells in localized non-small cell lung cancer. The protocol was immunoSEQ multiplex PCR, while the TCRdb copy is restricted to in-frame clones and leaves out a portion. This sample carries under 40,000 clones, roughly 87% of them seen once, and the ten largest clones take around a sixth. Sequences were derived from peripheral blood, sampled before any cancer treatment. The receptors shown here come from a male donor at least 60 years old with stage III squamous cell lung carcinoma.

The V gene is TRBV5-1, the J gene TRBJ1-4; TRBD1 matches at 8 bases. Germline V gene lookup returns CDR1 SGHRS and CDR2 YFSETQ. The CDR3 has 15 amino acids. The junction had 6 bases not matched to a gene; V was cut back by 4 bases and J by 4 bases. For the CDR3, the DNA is TGCGCCAGCAGCCCGACAGGGGCCAGTAATGAAAAACTGTTTTTT. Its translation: CASSPTGASNEKLFF.

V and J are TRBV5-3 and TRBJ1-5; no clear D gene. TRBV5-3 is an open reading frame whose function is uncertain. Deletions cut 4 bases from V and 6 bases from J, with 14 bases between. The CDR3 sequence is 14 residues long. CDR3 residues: CARSVPGGGQPQHF. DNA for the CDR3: TGTGCCAGAAGCGTGCCGGGTGGAGGTCAGCCCCAGCATTTT.

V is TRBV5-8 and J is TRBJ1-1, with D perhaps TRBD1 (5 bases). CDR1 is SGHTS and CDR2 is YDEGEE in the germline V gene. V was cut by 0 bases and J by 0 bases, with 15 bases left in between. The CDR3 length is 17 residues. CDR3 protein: CASSLGSGTVMNTEAFF. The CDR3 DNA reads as TGTGCCAGCAGCTTGGGATCAGGGACGGTAATGAACACTGAAGCTTTCTTT.

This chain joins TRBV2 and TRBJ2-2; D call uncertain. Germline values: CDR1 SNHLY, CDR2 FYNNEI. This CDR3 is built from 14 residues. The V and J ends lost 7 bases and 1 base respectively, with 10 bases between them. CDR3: CASIGVQNTGELFF. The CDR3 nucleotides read TGTGCCAGCATTGGGGTGCAGAACACCGGGGAGCTGTTTTTT.

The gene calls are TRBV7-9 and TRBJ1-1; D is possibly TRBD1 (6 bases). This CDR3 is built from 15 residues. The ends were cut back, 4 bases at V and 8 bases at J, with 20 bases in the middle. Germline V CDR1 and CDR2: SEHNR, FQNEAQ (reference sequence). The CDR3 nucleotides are TGTGCCAGCAGCTCTCTCAGGGGCCCCCTAAGGGAAGCTTTCTTT. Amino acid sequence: CASSSLRGPLREAFF.

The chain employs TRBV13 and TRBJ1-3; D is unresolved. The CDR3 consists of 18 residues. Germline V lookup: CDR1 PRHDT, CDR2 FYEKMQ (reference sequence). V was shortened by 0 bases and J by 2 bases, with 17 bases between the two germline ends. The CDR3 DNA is TGTGCCAGCAGCTTAGGCAACCGAGTGGGAGGAGCTGGAAACACCATATATTTT. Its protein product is CASSLGNRVGGAGNTIYF.

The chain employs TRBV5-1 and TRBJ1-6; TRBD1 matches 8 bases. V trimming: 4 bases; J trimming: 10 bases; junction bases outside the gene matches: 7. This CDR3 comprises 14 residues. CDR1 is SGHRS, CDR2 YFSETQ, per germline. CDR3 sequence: CASSRTGMDSPLHF. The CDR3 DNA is TGCGCCAGCAGCAGGACAGGGATGGACTCACCCCTCCACTTT.

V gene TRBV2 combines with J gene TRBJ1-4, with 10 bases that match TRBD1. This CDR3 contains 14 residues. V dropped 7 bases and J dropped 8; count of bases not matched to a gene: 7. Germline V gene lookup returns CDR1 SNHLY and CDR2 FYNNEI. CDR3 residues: CASTGTGDGEKLFF. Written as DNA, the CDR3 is TGTGCCAGCACCGGGACAGGGGATGGAGAAAAACTGTTTTTT.